These 23 T cell receptor beta chains were all obtained from the same sample, sequenced in a study of vaccination and CD4 T cells after COVID-19 (dated by TCRdb to between 2021 and 2024). Taken with the paper, the label for treatment or condition translates to: approximately nine-day PBMC culture with coronavirus spike peptide pools or control peptides (ViraFEST assay). CD4+ T cells from unexposed donors were collected before the COVID-19 pandemic (2011-2018). The method behind the library was PCR. Sequencing relied on an Illumina iSeq 100. DNA from cultured CD4+ T cells underwent TCR sequencing with the Oncomine TCR Beta short-read assay at the Johns Hopkins FTIC core. TCRdb trimmed public reads at Q25 via fastp, called clones via MiXCR and kept in-frame beta chains. Every distinct CDR3 protein forms one entry, paired with its most common genes and DNA. For this sample the table gives about 6,600 distinct CDR3 sequences, of which approximately 32% were detected only once. The ten largest clones represent approximately 33% of the sample.

These receptors are not linked to any known antigen. Sequences were obtained from CD4+ T cells from blood, cultured in vitro. All receptors come from a human donor in good health.

This clonotype rates as medium-sized. J is TRBJ2-3 and V is TRBV10-3; D is perhaps TRBD2 (6 bases). This CDR3 region has 11 residues. The V gene lost 9 bases and the J gene lost 3 bases, with 7 bases spanning the gap. The germline gives CDR1 ENHRY, CDR2 SYGVKD. The CDR3 reads CAIGRTDTQYF. CDR3 coding DNA: TGTGCCATAGGGAGGACAGATACGCAGTATTTT.

This clonotype has just a few counts. The gene calls are TRBV7-6 and TRBJ2-4; 8 bases align to TRBD1. This CDR3 region has 15 residues. The ends lost 3 bases at V and 8 bases at J; junction bases unmatched: 9. The germline V gene encodes CDR1 SGHVS and CDR2 FNYEAQ. This chain's CDR3 is CASSFSRGRGDIQYF. The CDR3 region has the DNA TGTGCCAGCAGCTTCTCCAGGGGGCGCGGGGACATTCAGTACTTC.

In its sample, this clonotype was seen a few times. The chain combines TRBV6-1 with TRBJ1-5; D is unclear. CDR1 is MNHNS and CDR2 is SASEGT in the germline V gene. This CDR3 region has 13 residues. The V gene lost 7 bases and the J gene lost 2 bases, with 9 bases spanning the gap. CDR3 in amino acids: CASTDLRNQPQHF. DNA for the CDR3: TGTGCCAGCACCGACCTGCGCAATCAGCCCCAGCATTTT.

This clonotype was counted only a few times. The gene calls are TRBV5-4 and TRBJ2-5; D may match TRBD1 or TRBD2 (6 bases each). The V end was cut by 3 bases, the J end by 3 bases, with 9 bases between. From germline, CDR1 is SGHNT and CDR2 YYREEE (reference sequence). The CDR3 sequence is 13 residues long. The CDR3 protein is CASSWRGEETQYF. Written as DNA, the CDR3 is TGTGCCAGCAGCTGGAGGGGGGAAGAGACCCAGTACTTC.

This clonotype was detected only a few times. This chain links TRBV20-1 with TRBJ2-3; 7 bases line up with TRBD1. Germline CDR1 reads DFQATT; CDR2 reads SNEGSKA (reference sequence). This CDR3 is 12 amino acids long. V shed 7 bases, J shed 3 bases, and the junction held 4 bases outside the gene matches. For the CDR3, the DNA is TGCAGTGTCCCGGACAGGACAGATACGCAGTATTTT. This encodes CSVPDRTDTQYF.

The V gene is TRBV2, the J gene TRBJ2-5, with D perhaps assigned TRBD1 or TRBD2 (6 bases each). This CDR3 contains 13 residues. CDR1 and CDR2 from the germline V gene are SNHLY and FYNNEI. Trimming removed 8 bases at V and 4 bases at J, with 14 bases between. CDR3 nucleotides: TGTGCCAGCCAAGGGGGGCAGCGAGAGACCCAGTACTTC. Residues: CASQGGQRETQYF.

This clonotype ranks as medium-sized (0.01 to 0.1%). The chain uses TRBV6-1 and TRBJ1-5; D remains unclear. The CDR3 spans 14 residues. Trimming left V 6 bases short and J 4 bases short, with 13 bases between. Germline V gene data show CDR1 as MNHNS and CDR2 as SASEGT. CDR3: CASSVLDRNQPQHF. CDR3 coding DNA: TGTGCCAGCAGCGTCCTGGACCGTAATCAGCCCCAGCATTTT.

The V call is TRBV6-5, the J call TRBJ2-5; 14 bases line up with TRBD2. V lost 0 bases to trimming and J lost 3 bases; unmatched junction nucleotides: 0. The V gene's germline CDR1 is MNHEY and CDR2 SVGAGI. The CDR3 extends over 16 amino acids. This CDR3 reads CASSYSGLAGEETQYF. Written as DNA, the CDR3 is TGTGCCAGCAGTTACTCGGGACTAGCGGGGGAAGAGACCCAGTACTTC.

The chain links TRBV19 to TRBJ2-3; D perhaps matches TRBD1 (6 bases). The V gene lost 2 bases and the J gene lost 5 bases, with 8 bases spanning the gap. Germline assignment: CDR1 LNHDA and CDR2 SQIVND (reference sequence). The CDR3 consists of 13 residues. The chain's CDR3 is CASSIQGRDTQYF. The DNA of the CDR3 is TGTGCCAGTAGTATACAGGGGAGAGATACGCAGTATTTT. Full variable domain (rest looked up from reference TRBV19 and TRBJ2-3): DGGITQSPKYLFRKEGQNVTLSCEQNLNHDAMYWYRQDPGQGLRLIYYSQIVNDFQKGDIAEGYSVSREKKESFPLTVTSAQKNPTAFYLCASSIQGRDTQYFGPGTRLTVL.

This clonotype was observed a few times. This chain connects TRBV12-3 or TRBV12-4 to TRBJ1-1; D uncertain. The germline V and J ends were trimmed by 6 bases and 10 bases, with 15 bases remaining between them. The CDR3 loop spans 12 amino acids. The CDR3: CASSSGRVGAFF. The CDR3 nucleotides read TGTGCCAGCAGCTCTGGGAGGGTAGGAGCTTTCTTT.

V is TRBV11-2 and J is TRBJ2-7, with TRBD1 as a possible D gene (6 bases). In germline, CDR1 is SGHAT, CDR2 FQNNGV. Trimming left V 4 bases short and J 6 bases short, with 16 bases between. The CDR3 sequence is 14 residues long. CDR3: CASSSNTGNGEQYF. CDR3 nucleotides: TGTGCCAGCAGCTCCAACACAGGGAATGGCGAGCAGTACTTC.

The rearrangement links TRBV28 to TRBJ1-1; a possible D gene is TRBD1 (5 bases). CDR3 length equals 13 residues. V lost 4 bases and J lost 0, with 6 bases in between. Germline V gives CDR1 MDHEN, CDR2 SYDVKM. The CDR3 is CASSYRMNTEAFF. CDR3 in DNA: TGTGCCAGCAGTTACAGGATGAACACTGAAGCTTTCTTT.

This clonotype was seen a few times. The chain employs TRBV21-1 and TRBJ1-2. TRBV21-1 is given as a pseudogene. CDR3 size: 12 residues. The CDR3 DNA is TGTGCCAGCAGCCCCGAGGCGGGTGGCTACACCTTC. This gives the protein CASSPEAGGYTF.

The rearrangement links TRBV12-5 to TRBJ1-1, with D hard to call. CDR1 and CDR2 (germline): LGHNT, FRNRAP. V was pared by 5 bases and J by 4 bases, with 14 bases between. The CDR3 is 14 amino acids. The CDR3 bases are TGTGCTAGTGGTGGTCTGGAGACTGGCACTGAAGCTTTCTTT. Translating it yields CASGGLETGTEAFF.

The V call is TRBV27, the J call TRBJ2-1; TRBD2 matches 11 bases. V trimming: 4 bases; J trimming: 7 bases; junction bases outside the gene matches: 9. Looked up from germline, CDR1 is MNHEY and CDR2 is SMNVEV (reference sequence). The CDR3 extends over 16 amino acids. CDR3 DNA: TGTGCCAGCAGTTGGGAGACTAGCGGGGTCAGTAATGAGCAGTTCTTC. Translation: CASSWETSGVSNEQFF.

This sequence joins TRBV12-3 or TRBV12-4 and TRBJ1-1; D is undetermined. The CDR3 runs 13 residues. The V end lost 4 bases, the J end lost 1 base, and 7 bases lay between the germline ends. Here the CDR3 DNA reads TGTGCCAGCAGTTGGGCAGCGAACACTGAAGCTTTCTTT. This codes for CASSWAANTEAFF.

This clonotype has more than one count but fewer than ten. This rearrangement joins TRBV27 to TRBJ1-5, with TRBD1 identical over 9 bases. Germline CDR1 and CDR2: MNHEY and SMNVEV (reference sequence). With V trimmed by 5 bases and J by 4 bases, 3 bases remained unmatched. The CDR3 runs 14 residues. The CDR3 loop is CASSLGQGNQPQHF. The CDR3 coding sequence is TGTGCCAGCAGTCTAGGACAGGGGAATCAGCCCCAGCATTTT.

This clonotype has only a few counts. The rearrangement uses TRBV12-3 or TRBV12-4 and TRBJ2-6; D gene ambiguous. The length of the CDR3 is 13 residues. Deletions cut 1 base from V and 3 bases from J, with 1 base between. This CDR3 reads CASSLGGANVLTF. The CDR3 DNA sequence: TGTGCCAGCAGTTTAGGTGGGGCCAACGTCCTGACTTTC.

This clonotype was counted between two and nine times. This chain connects TRBV10-1 to TRBJ2-2; no clear D gene. Trimming took 5 bases from V and 3 from J, leaving 7 bases between them. Germline CDR1 WNHNN, CDR2 SYGVQD (reference sequence). This CDR3 has 13 residues. The CDR3 loop is CASSLQDTGELFF. The CDR3 DNA follows: TGCGCCAGCAGTCTACAAGACACCGGGGAGCTGTTTTTT.

This clonotype was observed a handful of times. This rearrangement joins TRBV19 to TRBJ1-2; D remains ambiguous. Germline loops: CDR1 LNHDA, CDR2 SQIVND (reference sequence). V was pared by 0 bases and J by 4 bases, with 12 bases between. This CDR3 contains 15 residues. CDR3 coding DNA: TGTGCCAGTAGTATAGATGGGGATGGTGGCTATGGCTACACCTTC. This gives the protein CASSIDGDGGYGYTF.

This clonotype was found a few times. The chain recombines TRBV7-3 with TRBJ1-3, with D unclear. This CDR3 has 13 amino acids. The germline gives CDR1 SGHTA, CDR2 FQGTGA. Trimming took 1 base from V and 0 from J, leaving 1 base between them. The CDR3 loop is CASSLSSGNTIYF. CDR3 DNA: TGTGCCAGCAGCTTAAGCTCTGGAAACACCATATATTTT.

This clonotype was counted between two and nine times. This chain uses TRBV20-1 with TRBJ1-5; the D is unclear. There are 11 residues in the CDR3. V dropped 3 bases and J dropped 9 bases, with 9 bases sitting between them. The V gene's germline CDR1 is DFQATT and CDR2 SNEGSKA (reference sequence). Written as DNA, the CDR3 is TGCAGTGCTAGTTCGCCGGGGCCCCAGCATTTT. Protein product: CSASSPGPQHF.

The chain couples TRBV6-1 to TRBJ1-2; perhaps TRBD1 as D (5 bases). The CDR3 length is 14 residues. The V gene's germline CDR1 is MNHNS and CDR2 SASEGT. V lost 2 bases and J lost 7, with 14 bases in between. The CDR3 bases are TGTGCCAGCAGTGAATCGGGCAGGGAACGTGGCTACACCTTC. Amino acids: CASSESGRERGYTF.